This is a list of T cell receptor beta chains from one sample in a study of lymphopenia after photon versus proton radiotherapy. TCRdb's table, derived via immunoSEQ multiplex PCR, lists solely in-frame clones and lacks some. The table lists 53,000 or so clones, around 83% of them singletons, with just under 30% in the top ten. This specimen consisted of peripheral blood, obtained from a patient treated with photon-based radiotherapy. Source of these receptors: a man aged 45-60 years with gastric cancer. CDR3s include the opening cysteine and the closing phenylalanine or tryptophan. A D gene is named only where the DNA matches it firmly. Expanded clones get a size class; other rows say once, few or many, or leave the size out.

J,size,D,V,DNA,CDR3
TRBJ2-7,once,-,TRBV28,TGTGCCAGCAGTTCAAGGAGGGGGCTCTCCTACGAGCAGTACTTC,CASSSRRGLSYEQYF
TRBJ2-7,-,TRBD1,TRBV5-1,TGCGCCAGCAGCCGTGCAACAGGGGGGAAGCAGTACTTC,CASSRATGGKQYF
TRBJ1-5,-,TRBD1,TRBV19,TGTGCCAGTAGTCGCGGGGACAGTAATCAGCCCCAGCATTTT,CASSRGDSNQPQHF
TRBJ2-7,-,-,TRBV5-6,TGTGCCAGCAACCACCGACGGGGAGAGCAGTACTTC,CASNHRRGEQYF
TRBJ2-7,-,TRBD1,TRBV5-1,TGCGCCAGCAGCCTAGGGGGCGCGGGCGAGCAGTACTTC,CASSLGGAGEQYF
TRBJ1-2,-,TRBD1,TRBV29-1,TGCAGCATGACAGGGGTAGGCTATGGCTACACCTTC,CSMTGVGYGYTF
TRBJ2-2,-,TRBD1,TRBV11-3,TGTGCCAGCAGCGCCCGGACAGGGGGCAGGCGGGTGAACACCGGGGAGCTGTTTTTT,CASSARTGGRRVNTGELFF
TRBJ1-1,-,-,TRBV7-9,TGTGCCAGCAGCGATAGCGGCGGGGGCCGTACTGAAGCTTTCTTT,CASSDSGGGRTEAFF
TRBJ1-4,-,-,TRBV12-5,TGTGCTAGTGGTTTGGTAGTATCGGCAACTAATGAAAAACTGTTTTTT,CASGLVVSATNEKLFF
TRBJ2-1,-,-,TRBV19,TGTGCCAGTGGACCGGAAAGTAGAAATGAGCAGTTCTTC,CASGPESRNEQFF
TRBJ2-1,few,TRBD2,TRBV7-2,TGTGCCAGCAGCTTAGTCGGGACTATATACAATGAGCAGTTCTTC,CASSLVGTIYNEQFF
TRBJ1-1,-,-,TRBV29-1,TGCAGCGTTGACAGGGAGGCGAGAGCTTTCTTT,CSVDREARAFF
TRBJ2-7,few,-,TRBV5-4,TGTGCCAGCAGCTTCGCGGGCAGGGACGAGCAGTACTTC,CASSFAGRDEQYF
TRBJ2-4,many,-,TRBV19,TGTGCCAGTAGTATAGTAGGGGGGGTAAACATTCAGTACTTC,CASSIVGGVNIQYF
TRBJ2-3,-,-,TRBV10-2,TGCGCCAGCCTTGGTTCAGATACGCAGTATTTT,CASLGSDTQYF
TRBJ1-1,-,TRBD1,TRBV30,TGTGCCTGGAGTGCTGGACAGGGAAGGAACACTGAAGCTTTCTTT,CAWSAGQGRNTEAFF
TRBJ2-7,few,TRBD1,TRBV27,TGTGCCAGCAGTCCAGGACAGGGGTCCTCCTACGAGCAGTACTTC,CASSPGQGSSYEQYF
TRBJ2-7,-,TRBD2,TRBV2,TGTGCCAGCGGTAGCGGGAGGGCCTACGAGCAGTACTTC,CASGSGRAYEQYF
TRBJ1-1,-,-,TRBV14,TGTGCCAGCAGCCAAGGTCCCGTCCCGCCGACGGAAGCTTTCTTT,CASSQGPVPPTEAFF
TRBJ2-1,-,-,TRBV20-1,TGCAGTGCTAGACTAGCCAATGAGCAGTTCTTC,CSARLANEQFF
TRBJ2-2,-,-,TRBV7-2,TGTGCCAGCAGCTTCCCCCTGAACAGGGTATCCGGGGAGCTGTTTTTT,CASSFPLNRVSGELFF
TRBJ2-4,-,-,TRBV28,TGTGCCAGCAGTCCCTCCCCCCACCCAAACATTCAGTACTTC,CASSPSPHPNIQYF
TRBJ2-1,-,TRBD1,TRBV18,TGTGCCAGCTCACCACCAAACAGGGGGTACAATGAGCAGTTCTTC,CASSPPNRGYNEQFF
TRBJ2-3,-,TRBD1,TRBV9,TGTGCCAGCGAAGGACAGGGGGCAGACGATACGCAGTATTTT,CASEGQGADDTQYF
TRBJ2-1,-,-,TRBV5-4,TGTGCCAGCAGTAGACTGACTTACAATGAGCAGTTCTTC,CASSRLTYNEQFF
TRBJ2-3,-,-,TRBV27,TGTGCCAGCAGTCCCGTCGGGACGCCTACAGATACGCAGTATTTT,CASSPVGTPTDTQYF
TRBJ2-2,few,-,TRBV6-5,TGTGCCAGCAGAACGACGGCGACGAACACCGGGGAGCTGTTTTTT,CASRTTATNTGELFF
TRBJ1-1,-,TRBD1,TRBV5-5,TGTGCCAGCAGCGTGACAGGGGTTTTAACTGAAGCTTTCTTT,CASSVTGVLTEAFF
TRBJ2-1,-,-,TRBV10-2,TGCGCCAGCAGTGATCGGGGGCCAATGTGGAATGAGCAGTTCTTC,CASSDRGPMWNEQFF
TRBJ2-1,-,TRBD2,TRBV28,TGTGCCAGCAGAGCGGGAGGTTACTACAATGAGCAGTTCTTC,CASRAGGYYNEQFF
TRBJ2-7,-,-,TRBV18,TGTGCCAGCTCACCACAGGGGTTCCCCTACGAGCAGTACTTC,CASSPQGFPYEQYF
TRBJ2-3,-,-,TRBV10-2,TGCGCCAGCAGTCTTTACACAGATACGCAGTATTTT,CASSLYTDTQYF
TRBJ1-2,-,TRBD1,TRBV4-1,TGCGCCAGTACTGATATACAGGGGAACTATGGCTACACCTTC,CASTDIQGNYGYTF
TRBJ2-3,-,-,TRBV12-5,TGTGCTAGTGGTTCGCCGGGAACGGGCCCAGATACGCAGTATTTT,CASGSPGTGPDTQYF
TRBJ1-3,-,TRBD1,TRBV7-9,TGTGCCAGCAGCACCCCGACAGGGGGTTCCGGAAACACCATATATTTT,CASSTPTGGSGNTIYF
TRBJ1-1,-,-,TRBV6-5,TGTGCCAGCAGTGACTCCCTCTCCACTGAAGCTTTCTTT,CASSDSLSTEAFF
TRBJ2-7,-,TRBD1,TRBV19,TGTGCCAGTAGAAGACAGGGAACCTACGAGCAGTACTTC,CASRRQGTYEQYF
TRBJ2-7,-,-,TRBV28,TGTGCCAGCAGTAGGAGCGGGCCCTACGAGCAGTACTTC,CASSRSGPYEQYF
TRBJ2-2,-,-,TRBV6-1,TGTGCCAGCAGTGAAAATCGGAGAAGGGTGACCGGGGAGCTGTTTTTT,CASSENRRRVTGELFF
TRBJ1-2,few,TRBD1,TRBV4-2,TGTGCCAGCAGAAAGGGACAGGGGGGCTACACCTTC,CASRKGQGGYTF
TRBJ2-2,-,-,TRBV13,TGTGCCAGCAGCCCTGGTATAGGCGGGAAGGCCGGGGAGCTGTTTTTT,CASSPGIGGKAGELFF
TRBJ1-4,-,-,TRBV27,TGTGCCAGCGCATTGAATTTCGCAACTAATGAAAAACTGTTTTTT,CASALNFATNEKLFF
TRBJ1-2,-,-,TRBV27,TGTGCCAGCAGTCCCTATGCGGTTACTGACATTAACTATGGCTACACCTTC,CASSPYAVTDINYGYTF
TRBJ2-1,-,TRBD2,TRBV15,TGTGCCACCAGCAGAGATGGGGCTAGCGGGAGAAATGAGCAGTTCTTC,CATSRDGASGRNEQFF
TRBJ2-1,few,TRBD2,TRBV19,TGTGCCAGTAGTATGGGGGGACTTAGCGGGAGGAGGCACAATGAGCAGTTCTTC,CASSMGGLSGRRHNEQFF
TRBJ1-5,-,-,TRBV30,TGTGCCTGGAGTGATCACAGGAATAGCAATCAGCCCCAGCATTTT,CAWSDHRNSNQPQHF